The present entry profiles one T cell receptor (beta chain) with its context. This entry belongs to a study of T cells in Graves' hyperthyroidism and ophthalmopathy. Amplification yielded TCR beta CDR3 regions, with RNA transcripts as the source. HTBI primers drove first-round RT-PCR of the TCR CDR3. TCRdb reanalysed the multiplex PCR reads using MiXCR and keeps one entry per CDR3 protein. The sample lists a few hundred thousand distinct CDR3 sequences; about 46% were seen once. The sample consisted of peripheral blood or thyroid tissue (not recorded which). The receptor's source is an adult woman with Graves' disease, either hyperthyroidism or ophthalmopathy (not recorded which).

Here the CDR3 DNA reads TGTGCCATCAGTGAGAATGGACAGGGAGGAGTGGAGACCCAGTACTTC. Amino acid sequence: CAISENGQGGVETQYF. The chain employs TRBV10-3 and TRBJ2-5, with 8 bases that match TRBD1. There are 16 residues in the CDR3. Trimming at V came to 2 bases and at J to 5 bases, leaving 10 bases not matched to a gene. Germline V gives CDR1 ENHRY, CDR2 SYGVKD.